The T cell receptor beta chain under discussion was sequenced for a study of T cell changes during pregnancy in multiple sclerosis. This table comes from immunoSEQ multiplex PCR, and its TCRdb copy is limited to in-frame clones, with some not included. The repertoire holds roughly 93,000 clones, with around 93% as singletons. CDR3 size: 16 residues. With 3 bases clipped from V and 2 bases from J, the junction kept 8 bases outside the gene matches. Germline V gene lookup returns CDR1 SGHDT and CDR2 YYEEEE. The sequencing here drew on peripheral blood, taken before pregnancy. V is TRBV5-6 and J is TRBJ2-7, with 10 bases lining up with TRBD1. The clonotype comes from a female donor with multiple sclerosis, enrolled in a pregnancy study. CDR3 residues: CASSWGAGTGAYEQYF. For the CDR3, the DNA is TGTGCCAGCAGCTGGGGGGCGGGGACAGGGGCCTACGAGCAGTACTTC.